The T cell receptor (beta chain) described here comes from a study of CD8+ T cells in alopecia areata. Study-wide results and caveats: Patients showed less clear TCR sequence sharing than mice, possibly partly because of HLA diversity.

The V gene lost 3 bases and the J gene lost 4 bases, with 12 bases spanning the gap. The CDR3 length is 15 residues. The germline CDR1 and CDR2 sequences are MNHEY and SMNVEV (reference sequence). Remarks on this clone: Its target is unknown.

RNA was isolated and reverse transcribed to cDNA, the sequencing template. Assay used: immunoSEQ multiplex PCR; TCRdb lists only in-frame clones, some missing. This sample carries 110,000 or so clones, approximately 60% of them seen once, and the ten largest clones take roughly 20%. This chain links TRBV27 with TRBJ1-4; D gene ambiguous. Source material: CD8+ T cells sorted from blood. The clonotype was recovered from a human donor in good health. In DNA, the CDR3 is TGTGCCAGCAGTTTCGGTCACCTTCATAATGAAAAACTGTTTTTT. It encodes CASSFGHLHNEKLFF.